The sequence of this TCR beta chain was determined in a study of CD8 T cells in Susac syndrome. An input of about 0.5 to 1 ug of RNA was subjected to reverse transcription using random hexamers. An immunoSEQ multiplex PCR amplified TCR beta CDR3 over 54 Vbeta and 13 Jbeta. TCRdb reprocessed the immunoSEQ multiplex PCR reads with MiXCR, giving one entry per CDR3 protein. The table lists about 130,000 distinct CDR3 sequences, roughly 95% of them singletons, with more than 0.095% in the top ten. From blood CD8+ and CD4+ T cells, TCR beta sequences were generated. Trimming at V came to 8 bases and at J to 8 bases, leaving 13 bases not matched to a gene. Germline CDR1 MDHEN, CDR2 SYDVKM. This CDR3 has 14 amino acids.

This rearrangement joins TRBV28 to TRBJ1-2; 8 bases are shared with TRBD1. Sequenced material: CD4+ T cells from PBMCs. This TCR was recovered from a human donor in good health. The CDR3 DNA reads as TGTGCCAGCGGGGCGTCCAGGGGGCTCGGGGGCTACACCTTC. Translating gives CASGASRGLGGYTF.